These 20 T cell receptor beta chains originate from one sample sequenced in a study of control samples from healthy donors and cancer patients. This table comes from immunoSEQ multiplex PCR, and its TCRdb copy is limited to in-frame clones, with some not included. The sample lists 45,000 or so clones, about 90% occurring once. Material: PBMCs. The receptors originated from a woman in her sixties with lung cancer.

The rearrangement joins TRBV6-1 to TRBJ2-6; D unclear. Looked up from germline, CDR1 is MNHNS and CDR2 is SASEGT. This CDR3 has 14 amino acids. Between the trimmed V and J ends, which lost 3 bases and 5 bases, there was a span of 8 bases. The DNA for the CDR3 is TGTGCCAGCAGTGAGGTCTCCTGGGCCAACGTCCTGACTTTC. Amino acids: CASSEVSWANVLTF.

This sequence joins TRBV2 and TRBJ1-5; 7 nucleotides agree with TRBD1. Germline V gene data show CDR1 as SNHLY and CDR2 as FYNNEI. The CDR3 runs 16 residues. Unmatched junction bases numbered 9, after V lost 6 bases and J lost 1 base. Written as DNA, the CDR3 is TGTGCCAGCAGAGGCGACAGGGAGGAAAGCAATCAGCCCCAGCATTTT. The encoded protein is CASRGDREESNQPQHF. The whole variable domain, filled in from reference TRBV2 and TRBJ1-5, reads EPEVTQTPSHQVTQMGQEVILRCVPISNHLYFYWYRQILGQKVEFLVSFYNNEISEKSEIFDDQFSVERPDGSNFTLKIRSTKLEDSAMYFCASRGDREESNQPQHFGDGTRLSIL.

This chain links TRBV27 with TRBJ2-1; 9 bases fit TRBD1. V lost 5 bases and J lost 5; bases outside the gene matches: 10. This CDR3 comprises 16 residues. The germline gives CDR1 MNHEY, CDR2 SMNVEV (reference sequence). This CDR3 reads CASSRDRVLDNNEQFF. In DNA, the CDR3 is TGTGCCAGCAGTCGGGACAGGGTGCTCGACAACAATGAGCAGTTCTTC.

This clone was recorded once. In DNA form, the CDR3 reads TGCGCCAGCAGTGTGGGGGCTAGGAATTCACCCCTCCACTTT. It yields the protein CASSVGARNSPLHF. J is TRBJ1-6 and V is TRBV10-1; a possible D gene is TRBD1 (6 bases). The CDR3 is 14 amino acids. V lost 4 bases and J lost 7, with 11 bases in between. Per germline, CDR1 WNHNN and CDR2 SYGVQD (reference sequence).

The gene calls are TRBV11-2 and TRBJ1-3, with D tentatively TRBD1 (5 bases). The CDR3 has 15 amino acids. CDR1 is SGHAT, CDR2 FQNNGV, per germline. Trimming removed 3 bases at V and 2 bases at J, with 11 bases between. This CDR3 is CASSLSWGTGNTIYF. In DNA form, the CDR3 reads TGTGCCAGCAGCTTGAGTTGGGGGACTGGAAACACCATATATTTT.

The sample holds one count of this clone. The rearrangement links TRBV3-1 (or the pseudogene TRBV3-2) to TRBJ2-7; TRBD1 is a possible D gene (5 bases). The CDR3 extends over 14 amino acids. Trimming cost V 1 base and J 4 bases, with 11 bases left between them. Germline CDR1 and CDR2: LGHDT and YNNKEL (reference sequence). CDR3 amino acids: CASSQGTPAYEQYF. CDR3 in DNA: TGTGCCAGCAGCCAAGGGACACCAGCTTACGAGCAGTACTTC.

This clone came up a few times. The chain couples TRBV28 to TRBJ2-5; D is possibly TRBD2 (6 bases). Germline CDR1 and CDR2: MDHEN and SYDVKM. The CDR3 extends over 13 amino acids. The germline V and J ends were trimmed by 6 bases and 4 bases, with 12 bases remaining between them. The CDR3 DNA reads as TGTGCCAGCAGGATGCAAGCGGGAGAGACCCAGTACTTC. Protein product: CASRMQAGETQYF.

The J gene is TRBJ1-2, the V gene TRBV9, with D uncertain. Germline V CDR1 and CDR2: SGDLS, YYNGEE. Trimming took 0 bases from V and 2 from J, leaving 11 bases between them. The CDR3 totals 15 residues. The CDR3 DNA reads TGTGCCAGCAGCGTAGCTGTGGAGGGCAACTATGGCTACACCTTC. This sequence encodes CASSVAVEGNYGYTF.

This clone has more than one count but fewer than ten. The V gene is TRBV7-2, the J gene TRBJ2-3; 9 nucleotides align to TRBD2. Germline values: CDR1 SGHTA, CDR2 FQGNSA. The CDR3 length is 14 residues. J gave up 13 bases and V 2 bases, and 10 bases lay outside the gene matches. The CDR3: CASSLLGAAGGEYF. The CDR3, as DNA: TGTGCCAGCAGCTTACTCGGGGCGGCGGGAGGGGAGTATTTT.

Written as DNA, the CDR3 is TGTGCCAGCAGCCGGACCGGGGGCAATCAGCCCCAGCATTTT. It is translated as CASSRTGGNQPQHF. The genes are TRBV7-2 and TRBJ1-5; D is ambiguous. Between the trimmed V and J ends, which lost 5 bases and 2 bases, there was a span of 10 bases. This CDR3 is built from 14 residues. Germline values: CDR1 SGHTA, CDR2 FQGNSA.

This chain uses TRBV18 with TRBJ1-1; D might be TRBD1 (5 bases). Trimming cost V 3 bases and J 4 bases, with 15 bases left between them. There are 15 residues in the CDR3. CDR1 is KGHSH, CDR2 LQKENI, per germline. The CDR3 bases are TGTGCCAGCTCACCGGGACCGGCTGAGATCACTGAAGCTTTCTTT. It is translated as CASSPGPAEITEAFF.

The chain carries TRBV4-1 and TRBJ2-1; 10 bases map to TRBD2. CDR3 size: 16 residues. The germline V gene encodes CDR1 MGHRA and CDR2 YSYEKL. V dropped 0 bases and J dropped 9; count of bases not matched to a gene: 8. The CDR3 DNA follows: TGCGCCAGCAGCCAAGACCCTAGCGGGAGAGGGGGTGAGCAGTTCTTC. Translating it yields CASSQDPSGRGGEQFF.

The J gene is TRBJ1-2, the V gene TRBV3-1 (or the pseudogene TRBV3-2); the D is unclear. CDR3 length: 14 residues. Trimming shortened V by 4 bases and J by 4 bases, and 13 bases separated the two germline ends. The V gene's germline CDR1 is LGHDT and CDR2 YNNKEL (reference sequence). For the CDR3, the DNA is TGTGCCAGCAGCCGGATAGAAGCCGGCTATGGCTACACCTTC. Translation: CASSRIEAGYGYTF.

This clone appeared once. The chain links TRBV2 to TRBJ1-1; weak D call: TRBD1 (6 bases). The CDR3 length is 17 residues. V was trimmed by 2 bases and J by 4 bases, leaving 20 bases between them. CDR1 is SNHLY, CDR2 FYNNEI, per germline. Here the CDR3 reads CASSERETGPWGTEAFF. CDR3 coding DNA: TGTGCCAGCAGTGAAAGGGAGACAGGCCCTTGGGGCACTGAAGCTTTCTTT.

V and J are TRBV28 and TRBJ1-2; D unresolved. The CDR3 sequence is 13 residues long. V lost 5 bases, J lost 8 bases, and 15 bases lay in between. CDR1 and CDR2 from the germline V gene are MDHEN and SYDVKM. CDR3 sequence reads: CASSGRMLWGYTF. The CDR3 DNA is TGTGCCAGCAGTGGTCGTATGTTATGGGGCTACACCTTC.

Written as DNA, the CDR3 is TGTGCCAGTAGTAGCTCACCCAACAGGGCCGGCGATAATTCACCCCTCCACTTT. Protein sequence: CASSSSPNRAGDNSPLHF. The genes are TRBV19 and TRBJ1-6, with D maybe TRBD1 (6 bases). Trimming removed 4 bases from V and 5 bases from J, with 21 bases in between. This CDR3 has 18 amino acids. Germline lookup yields CDR1 LNHDA and CDR2 SQIVND (reference sequence).

The chain uses TRBV24-1 and TRBJ2-1; D is perhaps TRBD2 (6 bases). Germline CDR1 reads KGHDR; CDR2 reads SFDVKD. The CDR3 consists of 13 residues. Trimming stripped 4 bases from V and 5 bases from J, with 8 bases between. In DNA, the CDR3 is TGTGCCACCAGTGAATTAGCGGACAATGAGCAGTTCTTC. It yields the protein CATSELADNEQFF.

The chain uses TRBV7-2 and TRBJ1-6; 8 nucleotides match TRBD1. The CDR3 sequence is 14 residues long. Germline V lookup: CDR1 SGHTA, CDR2 FQGNSA. V was clipped by 5 bases and J by 10 bases; unmatched bases: 7. Here the CDR3 DNA reads TGTGCCAGCAGCCGGACAGGGAGCGGCTCACCCCTCCACTTT. This sequence encodes CASSRTGSGSPLHF. The full variable domain, completed using reference TRBV7-2 and TRBJ1-6, is GAGVSQSPSNKVTEKGKDVELRCDPISGHTALYWYRQSLGQGLEFLIYFQGNSAPDKSGLPSDRFSAERTGGSVSTLTIQRTQQEDSAVYLCASSRTGSGSPLHFGNGTRLTVT.

The genes are TRBV11-2 and TRBJ2-7; no clear D. Germline V gene lookup returns CDR1 SGHAT and CDR2 FQNNGV. CDR3 length: 13 amino acids. Trimming removed 0 bases at V and 5 bases at J, with 8 bases between. The CDR3 here is CASSLERVHEQYF. The CDR3 region has the DNA TGTGCCAGCAGCTTAGAAAGGGTCCACGAGCAGTACTTC.

In its sample, this clone was seen a few times. This chain links TRBV11-2 with TRBJ2-1; TRBD2 aligns across 11 bases. Per germline, CDR1 SGHAT and CDR2 FQNNGV. The CDR3 is 15 amino acids. The V segment lost 4 bases and the J segment 2 bases; nucleotides outside the gene matches: 1. The CDR3 spells CASSSLAGAYNEQFF. The CDR3 coding sequence is TGTGCCAGCAGCTCACTAGCGGGGGCCTACAATGAGCAGTTCTTC. The whole variable domain, filled in from reference TRBV11-2 and TRBJ2-1, reads EAGVAQSPRYKIIEKRQSVAFWCNPISGHATLYWYQQILGQGPKLLIQFQNNGVVDDSQLPKDRFSAERLKGVDSTLKIQPAKLEDSAVYLCASSSLAGAYNEQFFGPGTRLTVL.